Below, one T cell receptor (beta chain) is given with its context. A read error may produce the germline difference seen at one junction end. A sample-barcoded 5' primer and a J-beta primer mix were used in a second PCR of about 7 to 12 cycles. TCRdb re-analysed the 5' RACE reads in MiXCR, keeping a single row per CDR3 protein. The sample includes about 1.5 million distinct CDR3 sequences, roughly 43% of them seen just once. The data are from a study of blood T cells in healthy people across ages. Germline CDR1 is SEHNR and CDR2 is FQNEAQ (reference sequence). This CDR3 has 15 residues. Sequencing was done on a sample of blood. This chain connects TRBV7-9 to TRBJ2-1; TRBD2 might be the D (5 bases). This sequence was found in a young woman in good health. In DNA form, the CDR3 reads TGTACCAGCAGCTGGGGAGCAAGCTCCTACAATGAGCAGTTCTTC. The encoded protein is CTSSWGASSYNEQFF.